This T cell receptor beta chain emerged from a study of blood T cell repertoires in COVID-19. Study summary: Specimens from acute and convalescent COVID-19 originated in the United States, Italy and Spain.

The method was immunoSEQ multiplex PCR; TCRdb's version includes in-frame clones alone and lacks a portion of them. In the table there are 250,000 to 300,000 clones, about nine tenths of which are singletons. The CDR3 contains 14 residues. The ends lost 6 bases at V and 8 bases at J; junction bases unmatched: 9. Germline CDR1 MNHEY, CDR2 SVGAGI. This clonotype was sampled from a woman in her fifties or sixties who had recovered from COVID-19. V is TRBV6-5 and J is TRBJ1-4, with 7 bases aligning to TRBD1. Sequencing was done on a sample of PBMCs or T cells enriched from blood (not recorded which). The CDR3, as DNA: TGTGCCAGCAGCCCCGACAGGGTCTCCGAAAAACTGTTTTTT. Translated, it gives CASSPDRVSEKLFF.